This T cell receptor beta chain was recovered during a study of control samples from healthy donors and cancer patients. The table came from immunoSEQ multiplex PCR; TCRdb's copy has only in-frame clones and leaves some out. Counted here are approximately 150,000 clones, 80% to 95% occurring once; the ten biggest clones make up approximately 2.9%. This CDR3 is 16 amino acids long. Looked up from germline, CDR1 is MNHNS and CDR2 is SASEGT. Trimming removed 3 bases from V and 4 bases from J, with 17 bases in between. The chain is built from TRBV6-1 and TRBJ2-3, with D perhaps assigned TRBD1 or TRBD2 (6 bases each). The specimen sequenced was blood. The clonotype was recovered from a man younger than 45 in good health. CDR3 region: CASSDRRGFFADTQYF. CDR3 coding DNA: TGTGCCAGCAGTGACCGGAGGGGGTTTTTCGCAGATACGCAGTATTTT.